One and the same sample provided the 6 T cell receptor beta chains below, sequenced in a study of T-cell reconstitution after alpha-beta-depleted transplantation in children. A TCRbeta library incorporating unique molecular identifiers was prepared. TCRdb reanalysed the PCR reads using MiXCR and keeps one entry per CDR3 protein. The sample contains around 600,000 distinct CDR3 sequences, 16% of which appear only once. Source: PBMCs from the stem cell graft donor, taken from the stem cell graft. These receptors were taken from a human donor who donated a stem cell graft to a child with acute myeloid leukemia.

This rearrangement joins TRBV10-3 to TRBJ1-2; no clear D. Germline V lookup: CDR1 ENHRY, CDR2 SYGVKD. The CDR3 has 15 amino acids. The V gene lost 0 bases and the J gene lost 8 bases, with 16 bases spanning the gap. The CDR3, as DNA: TGTGCCATCAGTGAGTCGACATGGACGGCGGGAGGCTACACCTTC. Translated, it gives CAISESTWTAGGYTF.

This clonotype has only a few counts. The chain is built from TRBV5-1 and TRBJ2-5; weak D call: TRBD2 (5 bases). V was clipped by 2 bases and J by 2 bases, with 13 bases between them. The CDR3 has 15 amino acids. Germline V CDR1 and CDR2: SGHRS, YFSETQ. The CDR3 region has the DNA TGCGCCAGCAGCTTTGGGAGAGTGTTTCAAGAGACCCAGTACTTC. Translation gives CASSFGRVFQETQYF. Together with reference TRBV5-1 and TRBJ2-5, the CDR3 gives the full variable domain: KAGVTQTPRYLIKTRGQQVTLSCSPISGHRSVSWYQQTPGQGLQFLFEYFSETQRNKGNFPGRFSGRQFSNSRSEMNVSTLELGDSALYLCASSFGRVFQETQYFGPGTRLLVL.

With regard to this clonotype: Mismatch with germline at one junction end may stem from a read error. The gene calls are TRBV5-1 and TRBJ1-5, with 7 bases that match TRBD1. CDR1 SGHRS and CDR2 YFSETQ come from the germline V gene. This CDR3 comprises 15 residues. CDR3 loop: CASSVTGAGNQPLHF. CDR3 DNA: TGCGCCAGCAGCGTAACAGGGGCGGGCAATCAGCCCCTGCATTTT.

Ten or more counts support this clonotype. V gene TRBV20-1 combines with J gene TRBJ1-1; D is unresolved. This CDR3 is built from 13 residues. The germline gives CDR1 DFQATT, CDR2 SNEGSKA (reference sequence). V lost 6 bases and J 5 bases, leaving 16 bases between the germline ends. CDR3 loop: CSARTGPLTEAFF. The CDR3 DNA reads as TGCAGTGCACGGACCGGGCCCCTAACTGAAGCTTTCTTT.

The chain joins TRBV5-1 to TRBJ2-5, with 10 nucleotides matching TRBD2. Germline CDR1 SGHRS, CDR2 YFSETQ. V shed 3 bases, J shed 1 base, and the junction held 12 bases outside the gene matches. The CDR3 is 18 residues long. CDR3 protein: CASSSLPATSGPQETQYF. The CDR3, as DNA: TGCGCCAGCAGCTCTCTCCCCGCGACTAGCGGGCCCCAAGAGACCCAGTACTTC.

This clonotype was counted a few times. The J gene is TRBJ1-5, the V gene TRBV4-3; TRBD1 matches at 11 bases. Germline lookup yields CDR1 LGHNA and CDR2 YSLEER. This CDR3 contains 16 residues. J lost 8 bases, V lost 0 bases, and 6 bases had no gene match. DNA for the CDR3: TGCGCCAGCAGCCAAGATTGGGGACAGGGGGTAGAGCCCCAGCATTTT. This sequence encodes CASSQDWGQGVEPQHF.